Following are 5 T cell receptor beta chains from one sample sequenced in a study of multiple sclerosis patients with progressive multifocal leukoencephalopathy (dated by TCRdb to about 2019). The library was prepared using the immunoSEQ multiplex PCR assay. The immuneACCESS repertoire file appears here via TCRdb, limited to in-frame rearrangements. These files lack a portion of the clones; in checked studies, under half of the deficit traces to unresolved V genes, and the cause of the others is not known. In this sample the table shows some 30,000 clones, nearly 90% of which occur a single time. The biggest ten clones account for 1.5% of the sample. Per the publication, the time point label means: about 6 months of natalizumab therapy. Taken with the paper, the label for treatment or condition translates to: on natalizumab therapy at sampling. The material sequenced was PBMCs, taken from a patient treated with natalizumab. Source of these receptors: a human donor with multiple sclerosis.

This chain joins TRBV5-4 and TRBJ2-3, with 8 bases identical to TRBD2. This CDR3 comprises 16 residues. Germline CDR1 reads SGHNT; CDR2 reads YYREEE (reference sequence). The junction had 10 bases not matched to a gene; V was cut back by 4 bases and J by 3 bases. The CDR3 spells CASSRGVAGRTDTQYF. Here the CDR3 DNA reads TGTGCCAGCAGCCGAGGGGTAGCGGGGAGAACAGATACGCAGTATTTT.

To note about this clone: The missing conserved phenylalanine or tryptophan at the end of this CDR3 makes a read error likely. CDR3: CASSSPAQGEASYTS. The CDR3 DNA sequence: TGTGCCAGCAGTTCGCCTGCGCAGGGGGAAGCCAGTTACACCTCC. V usage is TRBV27 and J usage is TRBJ1-2, with 7 nucleotides matching TRBD1. Germline CDR1 and CDR2: MNHEY and SMNVEV (reference sequence). After removal of 4 bases from V and 11 bases from J, the junction contained 16 bases not matched to a gene. The CDR3 is 15 residues long.

This clone was counted a single time. This rearrangement joins TRBV5-1 to TRBJ2-1, with 9 bases lining up with TRBD2. The V segment lost 1 base and the J segment 8 bases; nucleotides outside the gene matches: 16. Germline V lookup: CDR1 SGHRS, CDR2 YFSETQ. The CDR3 sequence is 18 residues long. The CDR3 is CASSLKPLAGRFFHEQFF. The CDR3 coding sequence is TGCGCCAGCAGCTTGAAGCCTCTAGCGGGAAGGTTTTTCCATGAGCAGTTCTTC.

The rearrangement joins TRBV7-8 to TRBJ2-1; a weak D match, TRBD1 (7 bases). The CDR3 has 16 amino acids. Deletions cut 10 bases from V and 6 bases from J, with 25 bases between. Germline V gene lookup returns CDR1 SGHVS and CDR2 FQNEAQ. Written as DNA, the CDR3 is TGTGCCATCGACCCAGGGGGAGGACGGAACTCCAATGAGCAGTTCTTC. This codes for CAIDPGGGRNSNEQFF.

The genes are TRBV19 and TRBJ2-5, with a possible D match to TRBD2 (6 bases). With the DNA end fitting TRBJ2-7 better, the J assignment may be wrong. The CDR3 has 13 amino acids. CDR1 is LNHDA and CDR2 is SQIVND in the germline V gene (reference sequence). The CDR3 DNA follows: TGTGCCAGTAGCCGAACTAGCAGTTACGAGCAGTACTTC. This translates into CASSRTSSYEQYF.